The following is a TCR beta chain sequence with its context. This sample is drawn from a study of molecular identifiers for immune sequencing clone quantification. A CD8+CD4-CCR7+CD45RA+ phenotype served as the sorting definition for naive CD8 T cells. TCRdb recomputed calls from the PCR reads with MiXCR, one row per CDR3 protein. The table shows about 510,000 distinct CDR3 sequences, with 20% to 25% occurring only once. The CDR3 totals 14 residues. V shed 5 bases and J 0 bases; nucleotides not matched to a gene: 2. Germline loops: CDR1 KGHDR, CDR2 SFDVKD. The origin of this receptor is a human donor in good health. Some libraries in this study had Jurkat cell RNA spiked in. V is TRBV24-1 and J is TRBJ2-7; TRBD1 agrees at 8 bases. The material sequenced was naive CD8+ T cells from blood, with Jurkat cell RNA spiked in. The subset is: FACS-sorted CD8+CD4-CCR7+CD45RA+ naive T cells. CDR3 sequence reads: CATSAGTGSYEQYF. CDR3 nucleotide sequence: TGTGCCACCAGTGCCGGGACAGGCTCCTACGAGCAGTACTTC.